One sample yielded the 31 T cell receptor beta chains listed below, sequenced in a study of cytomegalovirus exposure and HLA in healthy donors (dated by TCRdb to the late 2010s). Preparation of the library involved the immunoSEQ multiplex PCR assay. For the multiplex PCR, a mixture combining 60 forward primers for TCR Vbeta segments and 13 reverse primers for TCR Jbeta segments was used. TCRdb stores this immuneACCESS table with in-frame sequences only. Part of the clones is absent; in the studies checked, under half of the shortfall reflects unresolved V genes, and no reason is known for the rest. The sample table shows about 140,000 clones, and around 80% are seen once. The top ten clones comprise about 1.7% of the sample. Input material: PBMCs. These receptors all stem from a female donor in good health and CMV-seropositive.

This clone was recorded only once. The CDR3 region is CASSRTVDSGNTIYF. CDR3 nucleotides: TGTGCCAGCAGCAGGACAGTAGACTCTGGAAACACCATATATTTT. The chain carries TRBV21-1 and TRBJ1-3; the table names TRBD1, a call not compared with the DNA. TRBV21-1 is a recognized pseudogene. CDR3 size: 15 residues.

This rearrangement joins TRBV2 to TRBJ2-3, with TRBD2 matching 11 bases. Trimming removed 5 bases from V and 0 bases from J; junction bases left unmatched: 10. Germline V gene lookup returns CDR1 SNHLY and CDR2 FYNNEI. The CDR3 is 18 amino acids. The DNA of the CDR3 is TGTGCCAGCAGTACGGGACTAGCGGAATTTATTAGCACAGATACGCAGTATTTT. Protein product: CASSTGLAEFISTDTQYF.

The table lists this clone with a count of one. V gene TRBV5-1 combines with J gene TRBJ2-1; 7 nucleotides align to TRBD1. The CDR3 is made up of 14 amino acids. The germline CDR1 and CDR2 sequences are SGHRS and YFSETQ. Germline trimming cut 2 bases from V and 9 bases from J; bases unmatched to any gene: 8. DNA of the CDR3: TGCGCCAGCAGCTTCGGACAGGTAGGCGGTGAGCAGTTCTTC. This translates into CASSFGQVGGEQFF.

This clone is a singleton in its sample. This chain connects TRBV9 to TRBJ2-3; unclear D gene. Germline lookup yields CDR1 SGDLS and CDR2 YYNGEE. The CDR3 runs 13 residues. Trimming took off 2 bases at V and 4 bases at J, with 8 bases between the two ends. CDR3 in DNA: TGTGCCAGCAGCGTCGAGGCCCCAGATACGCAGTATTTT. It yields the protein CASSVEAPDTQYF.

Only one count was recorded for this clone. V is TRBV5-1 and J is TRBJ2-7, with a weak D call TRBD1 (6 bases). CDR3 size: 16 residues. The germline gives CDR1 SGHRS, CDR2 YFSETQ. Trimming removed 0 bases from V and 2 bases from J, with 15 bases in between. The CDR3 loop reads CASSLAYREQAYEQYF. CDR3 sequence (DNA): TGCGCCAGCAGCTTGGCTTACAGGGAGCAGGCCTACGAGCAGTACTTC.

The rearrangement links TRBV7-9 to TRBJ2-7; the match to TRBD2 covers 12 bases. The V segment lost 2 bases and the J segment 1 base; nucleotides outside the gene matches: 3. CDR3 length: 16 amino acids. Germline V gives CDR1 SEHNR, CDR2 FQNEAQ (reference sequence). In nucleotides, the CDR3 is TGTGCCAGCAGCTTAAGCGGACTAGCGGGATCCTACGAGCAGTACTTC. Its translation: CASSLSGLAGSYEQYF.

CDR3 protein: CSVERDRGTNEQYF. CDR3 DNA sequence: TGCAGCGTTGAACGGGACAGGGGAACTAACGAGCAGTACTTC. V usage is TRBV29-1 and J usage is TRBJ2-7; 10 bases are a match to TRBD1. After removal of 2 bases from V and 5 bases from J, the junction contained 6 bases not matched to a gene. This CDR3 has 14 amino acids. Germline V gene sequence: CDR1 SQVTM, CDR2 ANQGSEA.

This chain links TRBV7-9 with TRBJ1-2; D not resolved. In germline, CDR1 is SEHNR, CDR2 FQNEAQ (reference sequence). The CDR3 extends over 12 amino acids. V lost 4 bases, J lost 5 bases, and 8 bases lay in between. CDR3 protein: CASSSENYGYTF. CDR3 nucleotide sequence: TGTGCCAGCAGCTCGGAGAATTATGGCTACACCTTC.

The genes are TRBV5-1 and TRBJ2-7; the D gene is possibly TRBD1 (5 bases). The V and J ends lost 0 bases and 0 bases respectively, with 7 bases between them. The CDR3 runs 14 residues. Germline CDR1 is SGHRS and CDR2 is YFSETQ. DNA of the CDR3: TGCGCCAGCAGCTTGGACAGGAGCTCCTACGAGCAGTACTTC. Residues: CASSLDRSSYEQYF.

The rearrangement links TRBV2 to TRBJ2-3, with D perhaps TRBD2 (5 bases). V was shortened by 1 base and J by 12 bases, with 20 bases between the two germline ends. This CDR3 spans 15 amino acids. The germline gives CDR1 SNHLY, CDR2 FYNNEI. CDR3 DNA sequence: TGTGCCAGCAGTGAAGATGAGGGAACTTCTTCTGCTCAGTATTTT. It codes for CASSEDEGTSSAQYF.

With regard to this clone: The junction does not match germline at one end; this may be a read error. This sequence joins TRBV9 and TRBJ2-5, with a possible D match to TRBD2 (7 bases). CDR3 length: 14 residues. The germline gives CDR1 SGDLS, CDR2 YYNGEE. CDR3 nucleotides: TGTGCCAGCAGCGTACCCCGGGGGGCAGAGGCCCAGTACTTC. It is translated as CASSVPRGAEAQYF.

The V gene is TRBV28, the J gene TRBJ2-7, with D tentatively TRBD2 (6 bases). Germline CDR1 MDHEN, CDR2 SYDVKM. CDR3 length equals 14 residues. Trimming removed 9 bases at V and 6 bases at J, with 21 bases between. CDR3 in amino acids: CARTVRLGLCEQYF. The CDR3 DNA reads as TGTGCCAGAACCGTTCGACTAGGATTATGCGAGCAGTACTTC.

The CDR3 nucleotides are TGTGCCAGCAGCTTACACCAGGTACCCGATACGCAGTATTTT. It is translated as CASSLHQVPDTQYF. The chain is built from TRBV7-2 and TRBJ2-3; D is ambiguous. Germline V gene data show CDR1 as SGHTA and CDR2 as FQGNSA. Deletions cut 2 bases from V and 6 bases from J, with 12 bases between. The CDR3 is 14 residues long.

This chain uses TRBV30 with TRBJ2-7; 10 bases are a match to TRBD2. Germline CDR1 and CDR2: GTSNPN and SVGIG (reference sequence). The CDR3 is 14 amino acids. J gave up 2 bases and V 4 bases, and 5 bases lay outside the gene matches. In DNA, the CDR3 is TGTGCCTGGACTAGCGGGAGAGTTGCCTACGAGCAGTACTTC. Amino acid sequence: CAWTSGRVAYEQYF.

The sample holds a few counts of this clone. The genes are TRBV18 and TRBJ1-5; a possible D gene is TRBD1 (5 bases). Per the germline V gene, CDR1 is KGHSH and CDR2 is LQKENI. Deletions cut 1 base from V and 7 bases from J, with 14 bases between. This CDR3 contains 15 residues. CDR3 amino acids: CASSPRGRVEQPQHF. CDR3 nucleotides: TGTGCCAGCTCACCACGAGGCAGGGTAGAACAGCCCCAGCATTTT.

The rearrangement joins TRBV10-3 to TRBJ2-7; tentative D call: TRBD1 (7 bases). With 4 bases removed from V and 6 bases from J, the gap between germline ends came to 16 bases. There are 14 residues in the CDR3. In germline, CDR1 is ENHRY, CDR2 SYGVKD. This chain's CDR3 is CAISGEGAGLEQYF. The CDR3 DNA reads as TGTGCCATCAGTGGAGAGGGGGCGGGGCTCGAGCAGTACTTC.

The chain uses TRBV10-3 and TRBJ2-2; 7 bases align to TRBD1. Losses at the gene ends were 2 bases for V and 6 bases for J; bases not matched to a gene: 9. The CDR3 runs to 16 residues. Germline V CDR1 and CDR2: ENHRY, SYGVKD. CDR3: CAISEPSRDSSGELFF. The CDR3 DNA follows: TGTGCCATCAGTGAGCCGTCCCGGGACAGTTCCGGGGAGCTGTTTTTT.

The V gene is TRBV5-1, the J gene TRBJ2-3; tentative D call: TRBD1 (6 bases). Trimming took 2 bases from V and 2 from J, leaving 12 bases between them. The CDR3 has 15 residues. Germline V gene lookup returns CDR1 SGHRS and CDR2 YFSETQ. CDR3 DNA sequence: TGCGCCAGCAGCTTAGGGGACATCTTCACAGATACGCAGTATTTT. As protein: CASSLGDIFTDTQYF.

The V and J genes are TRBV5-1 and TRBJ1-6; D perhaps matches TRBD1 (6 bases). Germline values: CDR1 SGHRS, CDR2 YFSETQ. Trimming took 0 bases from V and 8 from J, leaving 18 bases between them. This CDR3 is built from 17 residues. The CDR3 region is CASSLGSRTEVDSPLHF. DNA of the CDR3: TGCGCCAGCAGCTTGGGGTCCCGGACAGAGGTTGATTCACCCCTCCACTTT.

V is TRBV2 and J is TRBJ2-1; 7 bases fit TRBD2. The CDR3 consists of 16 residues. Germline V lookup: CDR1 SNHLY, CDR2 FYNNEI. V trimming: 8 bases; J trimming: 0 bases; junction bases outside the gene matches: 10. The CDR3 loop is CASCLSGASSYNEQFF. As DNA, the CDR3 is TGTGCCAGCTGCCTCAGCGGGGCAAGCTCCTACAATGAGCAGTTCTTC.

The chain carries TRBV18 and TRBJ1-1, with TRBD1 identical over 9 bases. CDR1 is KGHSH, CDR2 LQKENI, per germline. After removal of 3 bases from V and 1 base from J, the junction contained 3 bases not matched to a gene. The CDR3 runs to 15 residues. This CDR3 is CASSPWTGENTEAFF. As DNA, the CDR3 is TGTGCCAGCTCACCTTGGACAGGGGAGAACACTGAAGCTTTCTTT.

This clone was found once. V usage is TRBV9 and J usage is TRBJ2-3; 8 nucleotides match TRBD1. V trimming: 0 bases; J trimming: 3 bases; junction bases outside the gene matches: 9. CDR3 length equals 17 residues. Germline lookup yields CDR1 SGDLS and CDR2 YYNGEE. CDR3 protein: CASSVGYGTGVTDTQYF. The CDR3 bases are TGTGCCAGCAGCGTAGGTTACGGGACAGGCGTTACAGATACGCAGTATTTT.

The chain carries TRBV6-6 and TRBJ1-1, with 7 bases that match TRBD1. The V segment lost 9 bases and the J segment 0 bases; nucleotides outside the gene matches: 4. Germline V CDR1 and CDR2: MNHNY, SVGAGI (reference sequence). The CDR3 is 13 residues long. CDR3 DNA sequence: TGTGCCAGTAAACAGGGGTTGAACACTGAAGCTTTCTTT. It translates to CASKQGLNTEAFF.

The rearrangement links TRBV9 to TRBJ1-4, with a weak D call TRBD1 (5 bases). CDR1 is SGDLS, CDR2 YYNGEE, per germline. Trimming removed 4 bases at V and 0 bases at J, with 19 bases between. The CDR3 runs to 18 residues. The DNA of the CDR3 is TGTGCCAGCAGCCCAGACCTGGGGCAGGGAACAACTAATGAAAAACTGTTTTTT. This gives the protein CASSPDLGQGTTNEKLFF.

This clone was recorded a few times. The chain carries TRBV7-9 and TRBJ2-7, with 12 bases aligning to TRBD2. Losses at the gene ends were 4 bases for V and 3 bases for J; bases not matched to a gene: 1. Germline lookup yields CDR1 SEHNR and CDR2 FQNEAQ (reference sequence). CDR3 length: 14 amino acids. CDR3 in DNA: TGTGCCAGCAGCTCGACTAGCGGGGGCTACGAGCAGTACTTC. This gives the protein CASSSTSGGYEQYF. Drawing the rest from reference TRBV7-9 and TRBJ2-7, the complete variable domain is DTGVSQNPRHKITKRGQNVTFRCDPISEHNRLYWYRQTLGQGPEFLTYFQNEAQLEKSRLLSDRFSAERPKGSFSTLEIQRTEQGDSAMYLCASSSTSGGYEQYFGPGTRLTVT.

The rearrangement uses TRBV11-2 and TRBJ1-5; possible D gene TRBD1, 5 bases. Between the trimmed V and J ends, which lost 0 bases and 7 bases, there was a span of 19 bases. CDR1 is SGHAT and CDR2 is FQNNGV in the germline V gene. The CDR3 length is 17 residues. CDR3 region: CASSLDGAQRLGQPQHF. In nucleotides, the CDR3 is TGTGCCAGCAGCTTAGATGGGGCGCAACGGTTGGGACAGCCCCAGCATTTT.

The CDR3 protein is CASRDYSGNTIYF. CDR3 nucleotide sequence: TGTGCCAGCAGGGACTACTCTGGAAACACCATATATTTT. This chain connects TRBV6-5 to TRBJ1-3; D not resolved. The CDR3 has 13 amino acids. V was cut by 6 bases and J by 0 bases, with 6 bases left in between. Per the germline V gene, CDR1 is MNHEY and CDR2 is SVGAGI.

This chain uses TRBV7-3 with TRBJ2-3; D possibly corresponds to TRBD1 (5 bases). Deletions cut 4 bases from V and 2 bases from J, with 10 bases between. This CDR3 has 14 residues. The germline V gene has CDR1 SGHTA and CDR2 FQGTGA. The CDR3 region is CASSSGHATDTQYF. CDR3 coding DNA: TGTGCCAGCAGCTCCGGACACGCCACAGATACGCAGTATTTT.

This chain joins TRBV7-9 and TRBJ1-1, with TRBD1 matching 9 bases. Germline trimming cut 5 bases from V and 5 bases from J; bases unmatched to any gene: 6. Germline CDR1 reads SEHNR; CDR2 reads FQNEAQ (reference sequence). This CDR3 contains 14 residues. CDR3 loop: CASSPPDRGTEAFF. In nucleotides, the CDR3 is TGTGCCAGCAGCCCCCCGGACAGGGGTACTGAAGCTTTCTTT.

The table lists this clone with a count of one. This sequence joins TRBV4-2 and TRBJ2-1, with 10 bases matching TRBD2. This CDR3 contains 15 residues. CDR1 and CDR2 from the germline V gene are LGHNA and YNFKEQ. The ends lost 5 bases at V and 1 base at J; junction bases unmatched: 2. The CDR3, as DNA: TGTGCCAGCAGCTCACTAGCGGGATCCTACAATGAGCAGTTCTTC. Encoded protein: CASSSLAGSYNEQFF.

The chain has TRBV6-5 and TRBJ2-7, with D perhaps matching TRBD1 (6 bases). Between the trimmed V and J ends, which lost 7 bases and 1 base, there was a span of 14 bases. CDR1 is MNHEY and CDR2 is SVGAGI in the germline V gene. This CDR3 comprises 14 residues. CDR3 DNA: TGTGCCAGCACCCCCGGGACATCATCCTACGAGCAGTACTTC. Translated: CASTPGTSSYEQYF.